This TCR beta chain was profiled in a study of vaccination effects on CD4 cells after COVID-19. With roughly 10 days of culture completed, CD4+ T cells were isolated. This person's SARS-CoV-2 infection, confirmed by PCR, occurred between March and December 2020. Participants received two doses of either the BNT162b2 or mRNA-1273 vaccine. Assay: immunoSEQ multiplex PCR; the TCRdb copy retains only in-frame clones and omits some. The table shows roughly 46,000 clones, with around 74% occurring only once. On this clone: The antigen is undetermined.

V lost 2 bases to trimming and J lost 3 bases; unmatched junction nucleotides: 6. This CDR3 spans 15 amino acids. Germline V gene sequence: CDR1 LGHDT, CDR2 YNNKEL (reference sequence). Sequences were derived from CD4+ T cells from PBMCs cultured without peptide, sampled after COVID-19 vaccination. The V and J genes are TRBV3-1 (or the pseudogene TRBV3-2) and TRBJ1-2, with TRBD1 matching 7 bases. The sequence derives from a human donor who had a prior SARS-CoV-2 infection. The chain's CDR3 is CASSQNSGTDYGYTF. In DNA form, the CDR3 reads TGTGCCAGCAGCCAAAATTCCGGGACAGACTATGGCTACACCTTC.